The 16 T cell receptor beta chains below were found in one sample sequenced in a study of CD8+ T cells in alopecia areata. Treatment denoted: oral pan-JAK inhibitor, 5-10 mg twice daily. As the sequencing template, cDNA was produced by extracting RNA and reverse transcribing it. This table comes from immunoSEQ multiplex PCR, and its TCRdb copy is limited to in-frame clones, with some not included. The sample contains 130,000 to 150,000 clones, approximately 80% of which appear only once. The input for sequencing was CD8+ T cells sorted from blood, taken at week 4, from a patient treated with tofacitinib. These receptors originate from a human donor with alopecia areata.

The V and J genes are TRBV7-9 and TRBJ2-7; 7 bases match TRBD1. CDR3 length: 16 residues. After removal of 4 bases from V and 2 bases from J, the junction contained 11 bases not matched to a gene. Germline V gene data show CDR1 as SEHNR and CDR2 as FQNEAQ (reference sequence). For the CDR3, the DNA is TGTGCCAGCAGCTCCCGGGACAGCACCCCTGCCTACGAGCAGTACTTC. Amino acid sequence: CASSSRDSTPAYEQYF.

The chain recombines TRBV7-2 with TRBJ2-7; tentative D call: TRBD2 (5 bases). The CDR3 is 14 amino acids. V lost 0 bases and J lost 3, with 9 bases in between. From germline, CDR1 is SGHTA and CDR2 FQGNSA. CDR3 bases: TGTGCCAGCAGCTTAGCGGACTCTGGCTACGAGCAGTACTTC. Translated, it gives CASSLADSGYEQYF.

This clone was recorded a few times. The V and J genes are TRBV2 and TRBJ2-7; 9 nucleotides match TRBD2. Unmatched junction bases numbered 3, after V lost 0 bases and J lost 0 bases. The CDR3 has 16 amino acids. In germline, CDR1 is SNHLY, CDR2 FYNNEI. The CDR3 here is CASSEAREGPSYEQYF. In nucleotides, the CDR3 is TGTGCCAGCAGTGAAGCGCGGGAGGGGCCCTCCTACGAGCAGTACTTC.

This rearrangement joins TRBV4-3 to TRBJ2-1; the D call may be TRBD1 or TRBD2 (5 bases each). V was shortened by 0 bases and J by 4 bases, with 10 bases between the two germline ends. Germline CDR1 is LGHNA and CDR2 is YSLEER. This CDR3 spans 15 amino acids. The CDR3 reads CASSQDRDPYNEQFF. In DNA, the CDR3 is TGCGCCAGCAGCCAAGATCGGGACCCGTACAATGAGCAGTTCTTC.

In nucleotides, the CDR3 is TGTGCCTGGACAGGAACCAATTCACCCCTCCACTTT. This sequence encodes CAWTGTNSPLHF. The gene calls are TRBV30 and TRBJ1-6; no clear D gene. Trimming took off 4 bases at V and 7 bases at J, with 8 bases between the two ends. CDR1 is GTSNPN and CDR2 is SVGIG in the germline V gene (reference sequence). The CDR3 runs to 12 residues.

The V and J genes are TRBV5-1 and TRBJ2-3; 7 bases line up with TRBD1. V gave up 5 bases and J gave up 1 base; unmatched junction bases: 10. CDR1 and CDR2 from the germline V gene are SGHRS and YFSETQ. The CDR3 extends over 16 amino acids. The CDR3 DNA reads TGCGCCAGCAGTCTGGTAGGGGGCGCCGGCACAGATACGCAGTATTTT. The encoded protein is CASSLVGGAGTDTQYF.

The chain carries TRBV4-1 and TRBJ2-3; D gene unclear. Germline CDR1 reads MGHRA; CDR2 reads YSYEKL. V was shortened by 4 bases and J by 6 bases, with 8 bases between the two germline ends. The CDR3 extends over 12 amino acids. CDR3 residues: CASSPSSDTQYF. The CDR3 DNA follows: TGCGCCAGCAGCCCATCGTCGGATACGCAGTATTTT.

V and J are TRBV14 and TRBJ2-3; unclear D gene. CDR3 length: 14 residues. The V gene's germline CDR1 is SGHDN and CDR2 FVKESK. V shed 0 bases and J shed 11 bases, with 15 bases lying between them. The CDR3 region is CASSQEDRLRVQYF. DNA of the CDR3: TGTGCCAGCAGCCAAGAGGACCGGCTTCGCGTGCAGTATTTT.

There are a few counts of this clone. CDR3 sequence reads: CASSSGQGADTQYF. CDR3 bases: TGCGCCAGCAGCTCGGGACAGGGGGCGGATACGCAGTATTTT. The chain employs TRBV5-1 and TRBJ2-3, with 12 bases fitting TRBD1. V was clipped by 3 bases and J by 6 bases; unmatched bases: 2. Germline CDR1 reads SGHRS; CDR2 reads YFSETQ. The CDR3 has 14 residues. The variable domain in full, completed from reference TRBV5-1 and TRBJ2-3, reads KAGVTQTPRYLIKTRGQQVTLSCSPISGHRSVSWYQQTPGQGLQFLFEYFSETQRNKGNFPGRFSGRQFSNSRSEMNVSTLELGDSALYLCASSSGQGADTQYFGPGTRLTVL.

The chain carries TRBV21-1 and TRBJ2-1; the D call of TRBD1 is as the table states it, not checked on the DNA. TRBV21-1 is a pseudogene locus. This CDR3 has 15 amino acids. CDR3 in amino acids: CASSNDRVGYNEQFF. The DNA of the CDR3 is TGTGCCAGCAGCAATGACAGGGTTGGCTACAATGAGCAGTTCTTC.

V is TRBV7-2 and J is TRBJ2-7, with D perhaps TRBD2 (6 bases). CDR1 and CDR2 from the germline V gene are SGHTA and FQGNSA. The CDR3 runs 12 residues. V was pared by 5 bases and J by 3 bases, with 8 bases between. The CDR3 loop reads CASSAGLYEQYF. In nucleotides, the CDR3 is TGTGCCAGCAGCGCGGGACTCTACGAGCAGTACTTC. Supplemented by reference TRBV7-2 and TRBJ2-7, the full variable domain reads GAGVSQSPSNKVTEKGKDVELRCDPISGHTALYWYRQSLGQGLEFLIYFQGNSAPDKSGLPSDRFSAERTGGSVSTLTIQRTQQEDSAVYLCASSAGLYEQYFGPGTRLTVT.

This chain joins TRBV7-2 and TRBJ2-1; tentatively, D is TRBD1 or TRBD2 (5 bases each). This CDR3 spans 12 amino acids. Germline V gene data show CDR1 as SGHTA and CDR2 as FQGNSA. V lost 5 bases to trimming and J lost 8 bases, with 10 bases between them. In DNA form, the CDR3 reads TGTGCCAGCAGCCTCTTGGGGGATGAGCAGTTCTTC. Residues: CASSLLGDEQFF.

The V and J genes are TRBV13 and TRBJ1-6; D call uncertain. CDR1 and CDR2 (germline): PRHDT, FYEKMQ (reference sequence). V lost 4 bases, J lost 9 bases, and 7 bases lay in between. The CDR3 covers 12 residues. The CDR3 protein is CASSSEGSPLHF. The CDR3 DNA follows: TGTGCCAGCAGCTCAGAGGGTTCACCCCTCCACTTT.

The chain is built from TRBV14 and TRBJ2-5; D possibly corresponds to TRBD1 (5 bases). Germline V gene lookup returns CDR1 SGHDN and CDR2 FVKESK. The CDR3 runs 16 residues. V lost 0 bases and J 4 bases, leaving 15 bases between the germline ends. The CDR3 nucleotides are TGTGCCAGCAGCCAAGAAGGTTGGCAGGGCGGAGAGACCCAGTACTTC. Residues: CASSQEGWQGGETQYF.

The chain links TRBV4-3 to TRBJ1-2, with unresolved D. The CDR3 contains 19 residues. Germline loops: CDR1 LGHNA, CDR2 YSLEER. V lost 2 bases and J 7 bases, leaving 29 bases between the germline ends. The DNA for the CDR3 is TGCGCCAGCAGCCAATTTGTCGTGTCCGGGTGGGAAAGCACGAGTGGCTACACCTTC. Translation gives CASSQFVVSGWESTSGYTF.

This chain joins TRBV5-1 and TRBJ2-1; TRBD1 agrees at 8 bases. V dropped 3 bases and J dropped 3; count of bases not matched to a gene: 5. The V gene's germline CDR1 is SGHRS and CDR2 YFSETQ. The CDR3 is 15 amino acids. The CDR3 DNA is TGCGCCAGCAGCTCCGGGACAGGAATCTACAATGAGCAGTTCTTC. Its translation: CASSSGTGIYNEQFF.